Presented here are 7 T cell receptor beta chains from one specimen sequenced in a study of T cell changes during pregnancy in multiple sclerosis (dated by TCRdb to the late 2010s). The library was generated by the immunoSEQ multiplex PCR assay. Drawn from immuneACCESS, this table holds only the in-frame rearrangements with V and J called that TCRdb kept. Clones are partly lost; checked studies trace under half to an unresolved V gene and leave the rest unexplained. This sample has under 110,000 clones in its table, and around 90% of those were observed once. The top ten clonotypes cover 1.5% to 2% of the sample. Sequencing was performed on peripheral blood, taken after pregnancy. All receptors derive from a female donor with multiple sclerosis, enrolled in a pregnancy study.

The table lists this clone with a count of one. This rearrangement joins TRBV28 to TRBJ1-5, with 8 bases matching TRBD1. The CDR3 extends over 16 amino acids. CDR1 and CDR2 from the germline V gene are MDHEN and SYDVKM. V lost 3 bases to trimming and J lost 6 bases; unmatched junction nucleotides: 10. In DNA form, the CDR3 reads TGTGCCAGCAGTTTTAGAGGACAGGGTACCAGTCAGCCCCAGCATTTT. Its protein product is CASSFRGQGTSQPQHF.

The chain recombines TRBV6-1 with TRBJ2-7, with D possibly matching TRBD1 (6 bases). CDR3 length: 14 amino acids. Germline CDR1 and CDR2: MNHNS and SASEGT. V lost 6 bases and J lost 2, with 14 bases in between. The CDR3 DNA follows: TGTGCCAGCAGCGGGACAAGAAGGGCCTACGAGCAGTACTTC. Translated: CASSGTRRAYEQYF.

This chain joins TRBV7-6 and TRBJ2-7; D is perhaps TRBD2 (6 bases). This CDR3 region has 15 residues. Trimming pared 4 bases from V and 2 bases from J, leaving 15 bases between. Germline V gene sequence: CDR1 SGHVS, CDR2 FNYEAQ. The CDR3 loop is CASSSEGGSPYEQYF. DNA for the CDR3: TGTGCCAGCAGCTCGGAGGGCGGTAGCCCCTACGAGCAGTACTTC.

A few counts support this clone. The genes are TRBV6-1 and TRBJ1-2; 12 nucleotides align to TRBD1. V shed 7 bases and J 7 bases; nucleotides not matched to a gene: 7. The CDR3 covers 14 residues. Germline assignment: CDR1 MNHNS and CDR2 SASEGT. The CDR3 reads CASNPGQGASGYTF. CDR3 DNA: TGTGCCAGCAACCCGGGACAGGGGGCTTCTGGCTACACCTTC.

The chain uses TRBV6-5 and TRBJ2-1; TRBD1 matches at 12 bases. The CDR3 sequence is 15 residues long. J lost 4 bases, V lost 5 bases, and 3 bases had no gene match. The V gene's germline CDR1 is MNHEY and CDR2 SVGAGI. CDR3 DNA: TGTGCCAGCAGTCCGGGACAGGGGGCTTACAATGAGCAGTTCTTC. The encoded protein is CASSPGQGAYNEQFF.

The rearrangement links TRBV5-1 to TRBJ2-7, with TRBD1 matching 7 bases. Germline V gene data show CDR1 as SGHRS and CDR2 as YFSETQ. V lost 4 bases, J lost 3 bases, and 7 bases stayed unmatched. The length of the CDR3 is 14 residues. The CDR3 nucleotides are TGCGCCAGCAGCCCGGACAGGAGCCACTACGAGCAGTACTTC. Translated: CASSPDRSHYEQYF.

The CDR3: CATSRDRQGAYEQYF. The DNA of the CDR3 is TGTGCCACCAGCAGAGATCGGCAGGGTGCCTACGAGCAGTACTTC. The chain uses TRBV15 and TRBJ2-7, with D possibly matching TRBD1 (5 bases). The CDR3 sequence is 15 residues long. The V gene lost 0 bases and the J gene lost 2 bases, with 11 bases spanning the gap. The germline gives CDR1 LNHNV, CDR2 YYDKDF (reference sequence).